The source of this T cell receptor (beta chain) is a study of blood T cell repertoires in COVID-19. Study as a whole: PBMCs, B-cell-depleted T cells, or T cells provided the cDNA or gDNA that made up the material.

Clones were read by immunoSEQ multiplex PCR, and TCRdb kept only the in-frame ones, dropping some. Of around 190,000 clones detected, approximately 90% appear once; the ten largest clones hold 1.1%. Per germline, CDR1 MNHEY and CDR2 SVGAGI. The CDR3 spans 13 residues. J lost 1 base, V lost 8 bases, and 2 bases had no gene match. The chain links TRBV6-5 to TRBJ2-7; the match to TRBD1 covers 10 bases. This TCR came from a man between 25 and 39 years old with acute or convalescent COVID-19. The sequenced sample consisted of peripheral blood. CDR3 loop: CASRDRGSYEQYF. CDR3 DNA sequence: TGTGCCAGCCGGGACAGGGGTTCCTACGAGCAGTACTTC.